The rows below give T cell receptor beta chains drawn from one sample of a study of response to subunit inactivated influenza vaccine. MiXCR, applied by TCRdb to the RT-PCR reads, yields one record per CDR3 protein. This table has around 300,000 distinct CDR3 sequences, roughly 20% appearing once. Sequenced material: PBMCs from blood, taken about 20 months after vaccination. These receptors all come from a man aged 50-75 years who received an inactivated influenza vaccine. Both conserved end residues are part of each CDR3. D genes are given only for firm matches. For some rows the clone size is stated as once, few or many, or as a class when expanded; others skip it.

NA	many	TRBV7-8	TRBJ1-5	TGTGCCAGCAGCTTAGCAGGGGTCCGCAATCAGCCCCAGCATTTT	CASSLAGVRNQPQHF
TRBD1	NA	TRBV20-1	TRBJ1-4	TGCAGTGCCAATCCCGGGACAGGGGGTGAAAAACTGTTTTTT	CSANPGTGGEKLFF
NA	few	TRBV27	TRBJ2-5	TGTGCCAGCAGTGGCTCGATTATAGGGGCGAGGGAGACCCAGTACTTC	CASSGSIIGARETQYF
NA	NA	TRBV3-1	TRBJ2-7	TGTGCCAGCAGCCAGGTTACCGGAGGATTGCTGGAGCAGTACTTC	CASSQVTGGLLEQYF
TRBD1	NA	TRBV28	TRBJ2-7	TGTGCCAGCAGTTTAGAGGGGGCGAGGAACGCCGAGCAGTACTTC	CASSLEGARNAEQYF
NA	NA	TRBV6-4	TRBJ1-2	TGTGCCAGCAGTGAACAGGGCGCTGGCTACACCTTC	CASSEQGAGYTF
TRBD1	few	TRBV7-2	TRBJ1-5	TGTGCCAGCAGCTTAGTGGCAGGGGGCAGCAATCAGCCCCAGCATTTT	CASSLVAGGSNQPQHF
NA	many	TRBV28	TRBJ2-5	TGTGCCAGCAGTTTTGGCGGGGGCCAGGAGACCCAGTACTTC	CASSFGGGQETQYF
NA	few	TRBV28	TRBJ1-1	TGTGCCAGCAGAGACCCAGGGTTGGGTGAAGCTTTCTTT	CASRDPGLGEAFF
TRBD2	NA	TRBV7-9	TRBJ2-3	TGTGCCAGCAGCTCCAGACTAGCGGGGGGACTCACAGATACGCAGTATTTT	CASSSRLAGGLTDTQYF
NA	NA	TRBV7-9	TRBJ2-1	TGTGCCAGCAGCTTGGTCCAGGGTAGCGAGCAGTTCTTC	CASSLVQGSEQFF
NA	NA	TRBV29-1	TRBJ1-3	TGCAGCGCCAAGGGGGGATTCTCTGGAAACACCATATATTTT	CSAKGGFSGNTIYF
TRBD1	NA	TRBV3-1	TRBJ1-2	TGTGCCAGCAGCCAAGTCGGGACAGTTAACTATGGCTACACCTTC	CASSQVGTVNYGYTF
NA	NA	TRBV5-1	TRBJ2-7	TGCGCCAGCAGCCCAGGGTGGTCCGGGGCCGGCCACGAGCAGTACTTC	CASSPGWSGAGHEQYF
NA	NA	TRBV10-3	TRBJ2-3	TGTGCCATCAGCCTCCGGGACAAGTTAGCAGATACGCAGTATTTT	CAISLRDKLADTQYF
NA	NA	TRBV28	TRBJ2-7	TGTGCCATGAGTGGAGGGATGGGCGAGCAGTACTTC	CAMSGGMGEQYF
NA	many	TRBV10-3	TRBJ1-1	TGTGCCATCAGTGAGGGTGAGGGGGGAATTACTGAAGCTTTCTTT	CAISEGEGGITEAFF
NA	few	TRBV25-1	TRBJ2-7	TGTGCCAGCAGTGAACAGGGGCAACACGAGCAGTACTTC	CASSEQGQHEQYF
NA	few	TRBV6-2/TRBV6-3	TRBJ2-1	TGTGCCAGCAGCACACCAAGGGGACCGCCTTACAATGAGCAGTTCTTC	CASSTPRGPPYNEQFF
NA	NA	TRBV7-9	TRBJ1-4	TGTGCCAGCAGCTCCTCAACAGGGAGAGGGGGTAATGAAAAACTGTTTTTT	CASSSSTGRGGNEKLFF
NA	NA	TRBV5-1	TRBJ1-2	TGCGCCAGCAGCTTGGATGGGGGGCGCTTGTATGGCTACACCTTC	CASSLDGGRLYGYTF
NA	NA	TRBV20-1	TRBJ1-1	TGCAGTGCTAGGGCTGAGGCGGACACTGAAGCTTTCTTT	CSARAEADTEAFF
NA	NA	TRBV7-9	TRBJ2-3	TGTGCCAGCAGCCTCGCCGGAGAGCAGTCTGATACGCAGTATTTT	CASSLAGEQSDTQYF
NA	NA	TRBV6-2/TRBV6-3	TRBJ2-1	TGTGCCAGCAGTCTGCCGGGGTGGAATGAGCAGTTCTTC	CASSLPGWNEQFF
TRBD2	NA	TRBV24-1	TRBJ2-7	TGTGCCACCAGTGATGGAACTAGCGGGAGAAGTTTGTACGAGCAGTACTTC	CATSDGTSGRSLYEQYF
TRBD1	many	TRBV5-5	TRBJ1-2	TGTGCCAGCAGCTTGGCCGGACAGGGATACTATGGCTACACCTTC	CASSLAGQGYYGYTF
NA	few	TRBV5-1	TRBJ1-4	TGCGCCAGCAGCTTACAGAAGGCAACTAATGAAAAACTGTTTTTT	CASSLQKATNEKLFF
NA	NA	TRBV12-3/TRBV12-4	TRBJ1-2	TGTGCCAGCAGACCCCGGGGGGGGGCTTATGGCTACACCTTC	CASRPRGGAYGYTF
TRBD1	few	TRBV11-1	TRBJ1-1	TGTGCCAGCAGCGCCCGGGACAGCGGTCGTCCTGAAGCTTTCTTT	CASSARDSGRPEAFF
NA	NA	TRBV10-2	TRBJ2-2	TGCGCCAGCAGTGAGACAGGGACCGGGGAGCTGTTTTTT	CASSETGTGELFF
NA	many	TRBV27	TRBJ1-1	TGTGCCAGCAGTCCCGGACCGATGAACACTGAAGCTTTCTTT	CASSPGPMNTEAFF
TRBD1	few	TRBV9	TRBJ1-4	TGTGCCAGCAGCTCCTCCGGGACAGCTAATGAAAAACTGTTTTTT	CASSSSGTANEKLFF
NA	NA	TRBV20-1	TRBJ2-1	TGCAGTGCTAGAGGGAACAATGAGCAGTTCTTC	CSARGNNEQFF
NA	few	TRBV10-3	TRBJ1-2	TGTGCCATCAGTGAGTCGGAGGCAGACTATGGCTACACCTTC	CAISESEADYGYTF
NA	NA	TRBV2	TRBJ2-1	TGTGCCAGCAGTGATGTTTTGGGGCCTCTTGAGCAGTTCTTC	CASSDVLGPLEQFF
NA	few	TRBV12-3/TRBV12-4	TRBJ1-6	TGTGCCAGCAGTTTCGGCAGACTCCGGGCTTCACCCCTCCACTTT	CASSFGRLRASPLHF
NA	NA	TRBV9	TRBJ1-2	TGTGCCAGCACCCCCCAAGACAGTCCCTATGGCTACACCTTC	CASTPQDSPYGYTF
NA	NA	TRBV4-3	TRBJ2-1	TGCGCCAGCAGCCAAGAGAAGGGTGATGAGCAGTTCTTC	CASSQEKGDEQFF
NA	NA	TRBV7-7	TRBJ2-2	TGTGCTAGCAGCCGGGCCGGCGACACCGGGGAGCTGTTTTTT	CASSRAGDTGELFF
NA	few	TRBV20-1	TRBJ2-2	TGCAGTGCTAGAGTCGGGGGGCGAGGTAACACCGGGGAGCTGTTTTTT	CSARVGGRGNTGELFF
NA	NA	TRBV20-1	TRBJ1-5	TGCAGTGCTCAGGGGCCGACGCGCAATCAGCCCCAGCATTTT	CSAQGPTRNQPQHF
NA	many	TRBV20-1	TRBJ1-1	TGCAGTGCTAGAGAACCGTTGGGGGGTGGCACTGAAGCTTTCTTT	CSAREPLGGGTEAFF
NA	few	TRBV20-1	TRBJ1-5	TGCAGTGCTAGGACGGTCAATCAGCCCCAGCATTTT	CSARTVNQPQHF
NA	NA	TRBV11-2	TRBJ1-1	TGTGCCAGCAGCTTCTCGGACGCGAACACTGAAGCTTTCTTT	CASSFSDANTEAFF
TRBD1	NA	TRBV20-1	TRBJ1-5	TGCAGTGCCGACTCCGGGGGACAGGGAGGTCAGCCCCAGCATTTT	CSADSGGQGGQPQHF
NA	few	TRBV29-1	TRBJ1-3	TGCAGCGTTGACAGGGGAAACACCATATATTTT	CSVDRGNTIYF
TRBD1	NA	TRBV29-1	TRBJ1-2	TGCAGCGCCGAAGGGGACAGCTATGGCTACACCTTC	CSAEGDSYGYTF
TRBD1	NA	TRBV12-3/TRBV12-4	TRBJ1-4	TGTGCCAGCAGTTCCGGGACAGGGGGGCCGAGCACTAATGAAAAACTGTTTTTT	CASSSGTGGPSTNEKLFF
TRBD1	many	TRBV10-3	TRBJ1-6	TGTGCCACCAGTGACAGGGTAGATCGGAATTCACCCCTCCACTTT	CATSDRVDRNSPLHF
NA	few	TRBV5-1	TRBJ1-1	TGCGCCAGCAGCCCACTATCACGTAACACTGAAGCTTTCTTT	CASSPLSRNTEAFF
TRBD2	NA	TRBV7-9	TRBJ2-7	TGTGCCAGCAGCACGATAGCGGGCGGTTACTACGAGCAGTACTTC	CASSTIAGGYYEQYF
TRBD1	many	TRBV6-1	TRBJ1-1	TGTGCCAGCAGGACGGGACAGGGAGGGACTGAAGCTTTCTTT	CASRTGQGGTEAFF
TRBD1	NA	TRBV12-3/TRBV12-4	TRBJ1-6	TGTGCCAGCAGCACCGGGACAGAGAATTCACCCCTCCACTTT	CASSTGTENSPLHF
NA	once	TRBV5-1	TRBJ2-3	TGCGCCAGCAGCTTGGCCTCGGGGACAGATACGCAGTATTTT	CASSLASGTDTQYF
NA	NA	TRBV12-3/TRBV12-4	TRBJ1-6	TGTGCCAGCAGTTTTCGGGGGATCAATAATTCACCCCTCCACTTT	CASSFRGINNSPLHF
NA	NA	TRBV20-1	TRBJ1-6	TGCAGTGCTAGGTCCGGGCCTCCGGCGTCACCCCTCCACTTT	CSARSGPPASPLHF
NA	NA	TRBV30	TRBJ1-1	TGTGCCTGGAGTGTCAGGGTAGATACTGAAGCTTTCTTT	CAWSVRVDTEAFF
TRBD1	NA	TRBV5-1	TRBJ1-1	TGCGCCAGCAGCTCACAGGGGGTAGCTTTCTTT	CASSSQGVAFF
NA	few	TRBV6-1	TRBJ1-1	TGTGCCAGCGGGGGACCCACTCCTATTGAAGCTTTCTTT	CASGGPTPIEAFF